The rows below give T cell receptor beta chains drawn from one sample of a study of control samples from healthy donors and cancer patients. Sequenced by immunoSEQ multiplex PCR; TCRdb stores in-frame clones only, minus some. This repertoire shows around 80,000 clones, about nine tenths found once; its top ten account for 5.5%. The material sequenced was blood. These TCRs come from a man aged 50-60 years in good health. The CDR3 runs from the conserved cysteine through the conserved F or W. Each record gives: V gene, D gene, J gene, clone size, CDR3 DNA, CDR3 protein. The D gene is left open where the match is weak. Clone size, where shown, is once, few, many, or a class for clones that have expanded.

TRBV30	.	TRBJ1-4	.	TGTGCCTGGAGTGTGGTCCTCTGGGGGGCTAGTGAAAAACTGTTTTTT	CAWSVVLWGASEKLFF
TRBV6-1	.	TRBJ1-2	.	TGTGCCAGCAGTGAAGCTGGTGTTAACTATGGCTACACCTTC	CASSEAGVNYGYTF
TRBV3-1/TRBV3-2	.	TRBJ2-7	.	TGTGCCAGCAGCCCCCGTGCAGGGACCTACGAGCAGTACTTC	CASSPRAGTYEQYF
TRBV27	.	TRBJ1-2	.	TGTGCCAGCAGTAAAAGTACTAACTATGGCTACACCTTC	CASSKSTNYGYTF
TRBV28	.	TRBJ1-6	few	TGTGCCAGCAGTTCCTTGGGTCGTCAGGATTCACCCCTCCACTTT	CASSSLGRQDSPLHF
TRBV12-5	.	TRBJ2-1	.	TGTGCTAGTGGTTTGGACCCCCGACAGTACAATGAGCAGTTCTTC	CASGLDPRQYNEQFF
TRBV18	.	TRBJ2-1	.	TGTGCCAGCTCACCACGGGACAACTCCTACAATGAGCAGTTCTTC	CASSPRDNSYNEQFF
TRBV15	.	TRBJ1-1	.	TGTGCCACCAGCAGAGATCTCCGGGGGCAGAACACTGAAGCTTTCTTT	CATSRDLRGQNTEAFF
TRBV6-6	TRBD1	TRBJ1-3	.	TGTGCCAGCAGTTACTCCGCAGGGGGTGGAAACACCATATATTTT	CASSYSAGGGNTIYF
TRBV2	.	TRBJ2-2	.	TGTGCCAGCCGAAGGGGGGGAAACACCGGGGAGCTGTTTTTT	CASRRGGNTGELFF
TRBV24-1	TRBD1	TRBJ2-1	.	TGTGCCACCAGTGACGGGACAGACCCCTACAATGAGCAGTTCTTC	CATSDGTDPYNEQFF
TRBV9	.	TRBJ2-2	.	TGTGCCAGCAGCCCTTTCACCACCGGGGAGCTGTTTTTT	CASSPFTTGELFF
TRBV4-1	TRBD1	TRBJ2-7	few	TGCGCCAGCAGCCAAGTGGGGACAGGGATGTACGAGCAGTACTTC	CASSQVGTGMYEQYF
TRBV5-1	TRBD1	TRBJ1-5	.	TGCGCCAGCAGCGTAGACAGGGGGCCCAATCAGCCCCAGCATTTT	CASSVDRGPNQPQHF
TRBV7-8	.	TRBJ2-1	.	TGTGCCAGCAGCTTTGAGACTCAGACCTACAATGAGCAGTTCTTC	CASSFETQTYNEQFF
TRBV27	.	TRBJ2-3	.	TGTGCCAGCAGTATTACAGGGCCCAAAGATACGCAGTATTTT	CASSITGPKDTQYF
TRBV15	.	TRBJ1-2	.	TGTGCCACCAGCAGAGACAGGGGTTCCGATGGCTACACCTTC	CATSRDRGSDGYTF
TRBV30	.	TRBJ1-1	.	TGTGCCTGGGCACAGGGGAACACTGAAGCTTTCTTT	CAWAQGNTEAFF
TRBV24-1	.	TRBJ2-2	.	TGTGCCACCAGTGATCCATCAGGGTACTCCGGGGAGCTGTTTTTT	CATSDPSGYSGELFF
TRBV12-5	TRBD2	TRBJ2-2	.	TGTGCTAGTGGACCCCCGACTAGCGGGGGGTCGAACACCGGGGAGCTGTTTTTT	CASGPPTSGGSNTGELFF
TRBV2	.	TRBJ2-7	few	TGTGCCAGCAGTCGCCGCAGGGATGCTGCCTACGAGCAGTACTTC	CASSRRRDAAYEQYF
TRBV12-3/TRBV12-4	TRBD1	TRBJ2-7	.	TGTGCCAGCAGCCGGGACAGGGTACGCGAGCAGTACTTC	CASSRDRVREQYF
TRBV9	TRBD2	TRBJ2-3	.	TGTGCCAGCAGCGTAGATTATAGCGGGGATACGCAGTATTTT	CASSVDYSGDTQYF
TRBV10-3	.	TRBJ1-3	.	TGTGCCATCAACACAGGAGGAAACACCATATATTTT	CAINTGGNTIYF
TRBV5-6	.	TRBJ1-2	.	TGTGCCAGCAGCTTAATAAACCGGGGAGCCTTTCACTATGGCTACACCTTC	CASSLINRGAFHYGYTF
TRBV11-3	.	TRBJ2-2	.	TGTGCCAGCAGCTCTCCCCCAGGAGTTGGGGAGCTGTTTTTT	CASSSPPGVGELFF
TRBV3-1/TRBV3-2	TRBD2	TRBJ2-1	.	TGTGCCAGCAGTGGGACTAGCGGGGGGGTGGCCGAGCAGTTCTTC	CASSGTSGGVAEQFF
TRBV29-1	TRBD2	TRBJ2-2	.	TGCAGCGTTGAAGGACTAGCGGGGGGTGGTGGGGAGCTGTTTTTT	CSVEGLAGGGGELFF
TRBV14	TRBD1	TRBJ1-1	.	TGTGCCAGCAGCCAGTTGACAGGGATGAACACTGAAGCTTTCTTT	CASSQLTGMNTEAFF
TRBV6-5	TRBD1	TRBJ2-2	.	TGTGCCAGCAGTAAGATGACAGGGACGCCCGGGGAGCTGTTTTTT	CASSKMTGTPGELFF
TRBV5-1	.	TRBJ1-3	.	TGCGCCAGCAGCTTAGGGGACACCATATATTTT	CASSLGDTIYF
TRBV5-1	.	TRBJ2-3	.	TGCGCCAGCAGCTTGGGAGGGCTCACAGATACGCAGTATTTT	CASSLGGLTDTQYF
TRBV6-1	.	TRBJ1-5	.	TGTGCCAGCAGTGAAGCCAGTCGTTCTCAGCCCCAGCATTTT	CASSEASRSQPQHF
TRBV24-1	.	TRBJ2-3	.	TGTGCCACCAGTGACCCCCGGGCCCCCACAGATACGCAGTATTTT	CATSDPRAPTDTQYF
TRBV6-2/TRBV6-3	.	TRBJ1-3	.	TGTGCCAGCATCCCCGCGGGGCCAGGAAACACCATATATTTT	CASIPAGPGNTIYF
TRBV30	.	TRBJ1-3	.	TGTGCCTGGAGTGTGCGAGGCTACTCTGGAAACACCATATATTTT	CAWSVRGYSGNTIYF
TRBV7-9	.	TRBJ1-6	.	TGTGCCAGCAGCTTACGGGGGCCCCTCCACTTT	CASSLRGPLHF
TRBV12-3/TRBV12-4	.	TRBJ1-1	.	TGTGCCAGCAGTTCGCAGGGAAGAGCTTTCTTT	CASSSQGRAFF
TRBV28	.	TRBJ2-1	.	TGTGCCAGCAGTTTGCTGGGGGGAAGGAATGAGCAGTTCTTC	CASSLLGGRNEQFF
TRBV7-9	TRBD2	TRBJ2-1	.	TGTGCCAGCAGCTCAGGGACTAGCGGGCGCAATGAGCAGTTCTTC	CASSSGTSGRNEQFF
TRBV5-1	.	TRBJ1-2	few	TGCGCCAGCAGCCCAACGACGGTCAACTATGGCTACACCTTC	CASSPTTVNYGYTF
TRBV7-2	.	TRBJ1-3	.	TGTGCCAGCAGTCAAACAGGTCCTCCTGGAAACACCATATATTTT	CASSQTGPPGNTIYF
TRBV5-1	TRBD1	TRBJ1-1	.	TGCGCCAGCGGGACAGGGGCCATGAACACTGAAGCTTTCTTT	CASGTGAMNTEAFF
TRBV19	.	TRBJ1-2	once	TGTGCCAGTAGTATAGAGATAAACTATGGCTACACCTTC	CASSIEINYGYTF
TRBV19	TRBD1	TRBJ1-6	.	TGTGCCAGTCAGACAGGGGGCTCACCCCTCCACTTT	CASQTGGSPLHF
TRBV3-1/TRBV3-2	.	TRBJ1-3	.	TGTGCCAGCAGCCAGGCCCTACAAGGTTGGGGAAACACCATATATTTT	CASSQALQGWGNTIYF
TRBV5-6	.	TRBJ2-7	.	TGTGCCAGCAGCTTGGGGTGGCAAGGGGGCTACGAGCAGTACTTC	CASSLGWQGGYEQYF
TRBV6-2/TRBV6-3	.	TRBJ1-5	.	TGTGCCAGCAGTCAGGGCTATAATCAGCCCCAGCATTTT	CASSQGYNQPQHF
TRBV9	.	TRBJ2-4	.	TGTGCCAGCAGCGTGGCAGGGGTAGCCAAAAACATTCAGTACTTC	CASSVAGVAKNIQYF
TRBV30	TRBD1	TRBJ1-4	once	TGTGCCTGGAGTACCCCGACAGGGTTCGGTGAAAAACTGTTTTTT	CAWSTPTGFGEKLFF
TRBV6-5	TRBD1	TRBJ1-2	.	TGTGCCAGCAGTAGAACAGGGGGAGGCTACACCTTC	CASSRTGGGYTF
TRBV18	.	TRBJ1-2	.	TGTGCCAGCTCACCACACCCTGATAGGGTCGTCTACACCTTC	CASSPHPDRVVYTF
TRBV19	TRBD1	TRBJ1-1	few	TGTGCCAGTAGTATAAGGGACAGACCTAACACTGAAGCTTTCTTT	CASSIRDRPNTEAFF
TRBV29-1	.	TRBJ2-5	.	TGCAGCGTTGAAGAACGAGAGACCCAGTACTTC	CSVEERETQYF
TRBV15	.	TRBJ2-5	once	TGTGCCACCAGCCCGGACTCCAAAGAGACCCAGTACTTC	CATSPDSKETQYF